These 6 T cell receptor beta chains came from one sample sequenced in a study of regulatory T cells in long-lasting Graves disease. Building of the TCR beta libraries involved iRepertoire HTBI primers and Arm-PCR of CDR3 regions. TCRdb used MiXCR to reprocess the multiplex PCR reads, holding one entry per CDR3 protein. The sample records some 450,000 distinct CDR3 sequences, roughly 15% being singletons. Time point indicated: newly diagnosed GD, antithyroid drugs for less than 3 months. Following extraction of RNA from PBMCs, that RNA was used to make the TCR library. The same sample was also used in a study of T cells in Graves' hyperthyroidism and ophthalmopathy.

The sample in question was peripheral blood mononuclear cells (PBMCs), obtained at new diagnosis, from a patient treated with antithyroid drugs. These receptor sequences come from a woman in her twenties or thirties with Graves disease.

This clonotype was counted many times. The genes are TRBV3-1 and TRBJ1-5, with a possible D match to TRBD1 (5 bases). Germline V gene lookup returns CDR1 LGHDT and CDR2 YNNKEL (reference sequence). The CDR3 has 15 amino acids. Trimming removed 4 bases from V and 5 bases from J, with 15 bases in between. The CDR3 sequence: CASSPETGIDQPQHF. Written as DNA, the CDR3 is TGTGCCAGCAGCCCCGAAACAGGTATCGATCAGCCCCAGCATTTT.

The chain uses TRBV9 and TRBJ2-1, with 8 bases lining up with TRBD2. The germline V gene has CDR1 SGDLS and CDR2 YYNGEE. The CDR3 is 17 amino acids. V was pared by 2 bases and J by 2 bases, with 9 bases of the junction left unmatched. Here the CDR3 reads CASSVRPFSGTYNEQFF. CDR3 bases: TGTGCCAGCAGCGTTCGTCCCTTTAGCGGGACCTACAATGAGCAGTTCTTC.

This chain joins TRBV2 and TRBJ1-5; TRBD1 might be the D (5 bases). From germline, CDR1 is SNHLY and CDR2 FYNNEI. The CDR3 runs to 13 residues. Trimming took off 5 bases at V and 7 bases at J, with 12 bases between the two ends. The CDR3: CASSPLGPQPQHF. The DNA for the CDR3 is TGTGCCAGCAGTCCCCTGGGGCCCCAGCCCCAGCATTTT.

This clonotype was seen ten or more times. The chain couples TRBV7-9 to TRBJ1-5; D possibly corresponds to TRBD1 (6 bases). The CDR3 covers 14 residues. Trimming removed 4 bases from V and 6 bases from J, with 13 bases in between. Germline V gives CDR1 SEHNR, CDR2 FQNEAQ (reference sequence). The CDR3 here is CASSSQGYGQPQHF. For the CDR3, the DNA is TGTGCCAGCAGCTCCCAGGGGTACGGTCAGCCCCAGCATTTT.

This clonotype occurred many times. The J gene is TRBJ2-1, the V gene TRBV2; 12 bases agree with TRBD2. The CDR3 runs 15 residues. V shed 4 bases and J 8 bases; nucleotides not matched to a gene: 6. Germline V gives CDR1 SNHLY, CDR2 FYNNEI. CDR3 in DNA: TGTGCCAGCAGTGTGGCGACTAGCGGGAGTGATGAGCAGTTCTTC. Protein: CASSVATSGSDEQFF.

This chain uses TRBV20-1 with TRBJ2-1, with 13 bases identical to TRBD2. Germline V gene data show CDR1 as DFQATT and CDR2 as SNEGSKA (reference sequence). The V and J ends lost 5 bases and 7 bases, in that order; junction bases with no gene match: 11. This CDR3 spans 16 amino acids. CDR3 residues: CSASGLAGFYGNEQFF. As DNA, the CDR3 is TGCAGTGCTTCGGGACTAGCGGGATTTTATGGAAATGAGCAGTTCTTC.